The source of this TCR beta chain is a study of cytomegalovirus exposure and HLA in healthy donors. Study observations and caveats: Because they were indistinguishable, some V segments, including TRBV6-2 and TRBV6-3, were excluded. Later genetic work tied a missense DCLRE1C variant to beta-chain V and J trimming.

This PCR relied on a set of 60 Vbeta primers and 13 Jbeta primers. Libraries were prepared by immunoSEQ multiplex PCR; TCRdb keeps only in-frame clonotypes and omits some of them. In the table there are over 150,000 clones, under 85% of which are singletons. The CDR3 loop spans 14 amino acids. The germline gives CDR1 SGHKS, CDR2 YYEKEE (reference sequence). Trimming left V 0 bases short and J 6 bases short, with 12 bases between. About this clone: Its antigen is unknown.

This TCR came from a woman aged 18 to 35 in good health and CMV-seropositive. Specimen: PBMCs. The chain joins TRBV5-5 to TRBJ1-2; D is undetermined. The CDR3 reads CASSLDARGNGYTF. DNA for the CDR3: TGTGCCAGCAGCTTGGATGCTAGAGGGAATGGCTACACCTTC. The whole variable domain, filled in from reference TRBV5-5 and TRBJ1-2, reads DAGVTQSPTHLIKTRGQQVTLRCSPISGHKSVSWYQQVLGQGPQFIFQYYEKEERGRGNFPDRFSARQFPNYSSELNVNALLLGDSALYLCASSLDARGNGYTFGSGTRLTVV.